This record covers a single T cell receptor beta chain. This entry belongs to a study of blood T cell repertoires in COVID-19. This CDR3 spans 13 amino acids. Trimming took off 3 bases at V and 10 bases at J, with 10 bases between the two ends. Using immunoSEQ multiplex PCR, the repertoire was profiled, and TCRdb retains in-frame clones only, with some absent. The data contain roughly 43,000 clones, around 91% of them singletons. The chain links TRBV12-3 or TRBV12-4 to TRBJ1-6, with D unresolved. The TCR originated in a man aged 45-65 years with active COVID-19. The sequencing input was peripheral blood. Written as DNA, the CDR3 is TGTGCCAGCAGTTTGGGAGTCGGATCACCCCTCCACTTT. Its protein is CASSLGVGSPLHF.